The entry below gives a single TCR beta chain sequence along with its context. The source of the sample is a study of blood T cell repertoires in COVID-19. About the study: The analysed material was cDNA or gDNA that came from T cells, B-cell-depleted T cells, or PBMCs.

This CDR3 is built from 14 residues. CDR1 SGDLS and CDR2 YYNGEE come from the germline V gene. Deletions cut 7 bases from V and 3 bases from J, with 13 bases between. Method: immunoSEQ multiplex PCR; TCRdb's copy keeps in-frame clones and lacks some. The table shows approximately 97,000 clones, with more than 85% occurring only once. The source of this sequence is a man aged 18 to 30 with acute or convalescent COVID-19. This chain uses TRBV9 with TRBJ1-4, with D perhaps TRBD1 (6 bases). The sample consisted of peripheral blood. CDR3 residues: CASAEGVANEKLFF. DNA for the CDR3: TGTGCCAGCGCAGAGGGGGTGGCTAATGAAAAACTGTTTTTT.